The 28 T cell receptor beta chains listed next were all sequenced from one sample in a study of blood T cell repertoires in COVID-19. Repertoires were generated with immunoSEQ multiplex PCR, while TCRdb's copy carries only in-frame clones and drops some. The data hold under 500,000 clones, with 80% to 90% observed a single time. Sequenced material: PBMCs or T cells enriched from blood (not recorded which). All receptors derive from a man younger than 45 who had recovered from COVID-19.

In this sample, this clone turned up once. The CDR3: CASSIGRDEKLFF. Here the CDR3 DNA reads TGTGCCAGTAGTATAGGCAGGGATGAAAAACTGTTTTTT. The chain carries TRBV19 and TRBJ1-4; TRBD1 might be the D (5 bases). The CDR3 has 13 amino acids. V lost 1 base to trimming and J lost 6 bases, with 6 bases between them. Germline CDR1 LNHDA, CDR2 SQIVND (reference sequence).

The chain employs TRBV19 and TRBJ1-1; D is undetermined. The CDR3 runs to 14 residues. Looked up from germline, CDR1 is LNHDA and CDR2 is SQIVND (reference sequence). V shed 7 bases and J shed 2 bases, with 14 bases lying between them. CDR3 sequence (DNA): TGTGCCAGTATAAAAGGAGCTCCTAACACTGAAGCTTTCTTT. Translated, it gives CASIKGAPNTEAFF.

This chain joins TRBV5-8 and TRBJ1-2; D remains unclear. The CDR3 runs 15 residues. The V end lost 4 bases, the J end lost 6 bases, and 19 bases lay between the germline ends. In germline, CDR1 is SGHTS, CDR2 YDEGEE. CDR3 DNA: TGTGCCAGCAGCAGACTTGAGGTTGCCCTTGATGGCTACACCTTC. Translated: CASSRLEVALDGYTF.

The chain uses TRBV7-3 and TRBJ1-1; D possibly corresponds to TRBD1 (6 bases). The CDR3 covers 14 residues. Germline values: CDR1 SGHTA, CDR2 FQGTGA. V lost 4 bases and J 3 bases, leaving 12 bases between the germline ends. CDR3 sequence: CASSYQTGDTEAFF. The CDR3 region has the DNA TGTGCCAGCAGCTACCAGACAGGCGACACTGAAGCTTTCTTT.

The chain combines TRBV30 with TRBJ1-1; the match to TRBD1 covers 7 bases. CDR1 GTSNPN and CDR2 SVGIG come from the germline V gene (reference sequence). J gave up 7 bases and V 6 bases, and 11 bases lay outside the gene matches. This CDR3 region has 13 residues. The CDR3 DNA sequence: TGTGCCTGCCAACTGGACAGGCACAATGAAGCTTTCTTT. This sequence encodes CACQLDRHNEAFF.

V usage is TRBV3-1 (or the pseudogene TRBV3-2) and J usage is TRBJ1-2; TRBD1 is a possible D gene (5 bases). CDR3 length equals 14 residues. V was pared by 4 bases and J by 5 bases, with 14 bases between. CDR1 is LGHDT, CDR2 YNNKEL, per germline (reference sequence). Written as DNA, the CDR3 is TGTGCCAGCAGCCCCCGAAGGGGAGGATATGGCTACACCTTC. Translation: CASSPRRGGYGYTF.

The DNA of the CDR3 is TGTGCCAGCTCGCCCCGGGGAGGTAGAGCGAACACTGAAGCTTTCTTT. Amino acids: CASSPRGGRANTEAFF. J is TRBJ1-1 and V is TRBV18; the D is unclear. The germline V gene has CDR1 KGHSH and CDR2 LQKENI. The CDR3 runs to 16 residues. Trimming took 6 bases from V and 1 from J, leaving 18 bases between them.

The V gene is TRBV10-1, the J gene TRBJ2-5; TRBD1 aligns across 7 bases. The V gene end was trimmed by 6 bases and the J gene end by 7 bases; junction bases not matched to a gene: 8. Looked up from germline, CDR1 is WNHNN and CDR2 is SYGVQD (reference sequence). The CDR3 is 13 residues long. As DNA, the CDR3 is TGCGCCAGCAGCGCTACAGGGGAAGGGACCCAGTACTTC. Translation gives CASSATGEGTQYF.

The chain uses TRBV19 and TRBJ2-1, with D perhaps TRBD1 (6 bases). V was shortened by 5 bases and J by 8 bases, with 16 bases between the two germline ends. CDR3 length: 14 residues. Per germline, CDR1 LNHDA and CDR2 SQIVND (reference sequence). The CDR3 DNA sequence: TGTGCCAGTAGTCCCCGGACAGAAGGAGATGAGCAGTTCTTC. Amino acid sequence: CASSPRTEGDEQFF.

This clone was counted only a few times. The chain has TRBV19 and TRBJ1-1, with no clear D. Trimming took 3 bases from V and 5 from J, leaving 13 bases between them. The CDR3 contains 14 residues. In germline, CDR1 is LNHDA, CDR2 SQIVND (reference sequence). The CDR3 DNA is TGTGCCAGTAGTATGAATGGGCAGAATACTGAAGCTTTCTTT. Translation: CASSMNGQNTEAFF.

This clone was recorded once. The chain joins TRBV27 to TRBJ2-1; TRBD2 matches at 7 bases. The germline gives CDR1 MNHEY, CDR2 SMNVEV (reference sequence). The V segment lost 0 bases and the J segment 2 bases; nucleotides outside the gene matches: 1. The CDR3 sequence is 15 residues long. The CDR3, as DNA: TGTGCCAGCAGTTTATCGGCGGGGGCCTACAATGAGCAGTTCTTC. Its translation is CASSLSAGAYNEQFF.

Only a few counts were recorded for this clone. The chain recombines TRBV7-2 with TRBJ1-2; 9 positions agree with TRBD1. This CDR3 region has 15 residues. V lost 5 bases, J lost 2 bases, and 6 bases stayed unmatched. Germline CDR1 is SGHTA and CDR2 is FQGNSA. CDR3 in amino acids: CASSPFGQGNYGYTF. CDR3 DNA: TGTGCCAGCAGCCCGTTCGGACAGGGGAACTATGGCTACACCTTC.

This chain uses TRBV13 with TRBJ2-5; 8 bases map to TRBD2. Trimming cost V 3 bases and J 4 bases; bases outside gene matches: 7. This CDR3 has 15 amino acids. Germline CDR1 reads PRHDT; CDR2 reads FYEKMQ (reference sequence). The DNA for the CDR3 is TGTGCCAGCAGCTTCAGCGGGAGTTCTTTAGAGACCCAGTACTTC. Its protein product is CASSFSGSSLETQYF.

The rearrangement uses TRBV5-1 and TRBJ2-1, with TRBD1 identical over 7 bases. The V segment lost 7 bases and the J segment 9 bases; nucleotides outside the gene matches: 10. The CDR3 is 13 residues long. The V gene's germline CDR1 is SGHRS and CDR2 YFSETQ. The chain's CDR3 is CASRERQGSEQFF. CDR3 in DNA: TGCGCCAGCCGGGAACGACAGGGTAGTGAGCAGTTCTTC. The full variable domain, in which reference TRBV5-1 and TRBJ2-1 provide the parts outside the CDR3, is KAGVTQTPRYLIKTRGQQVTLSCSPISGHRSVSWYQQTPGQGLQFLFEYFSETQRNKGNFPGRFSGRQFSNSRSEMNVSTLELGDSALYLCASRERQGSEQFFGPGTRLTVL.

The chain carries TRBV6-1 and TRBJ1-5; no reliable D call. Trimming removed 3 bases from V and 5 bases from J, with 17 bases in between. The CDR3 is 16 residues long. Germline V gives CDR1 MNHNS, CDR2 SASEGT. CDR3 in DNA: TGTGCCAGCAGTGACTTCGGAGGGATCAGTTATCAGCCCCAGCATTTT. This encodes CASSDFGGISYQPQHF.

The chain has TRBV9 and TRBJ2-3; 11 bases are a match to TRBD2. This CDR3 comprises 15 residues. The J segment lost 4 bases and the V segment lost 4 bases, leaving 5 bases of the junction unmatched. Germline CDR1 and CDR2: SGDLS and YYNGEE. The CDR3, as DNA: TGTGCCAGCAGCTATACTAGCGGGAGTGCAGATACGCAGTATTTT. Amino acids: CASSYTSGSADTQYF.

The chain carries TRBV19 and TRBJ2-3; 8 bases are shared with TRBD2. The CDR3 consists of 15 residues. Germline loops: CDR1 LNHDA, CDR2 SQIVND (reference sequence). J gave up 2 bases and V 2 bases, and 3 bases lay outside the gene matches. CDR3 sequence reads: CASSIQAGATDTQYF. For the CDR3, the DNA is TGTGCCAGTAGTATACAAGCGGGAGCCACAGATACGCAGTATTTT.

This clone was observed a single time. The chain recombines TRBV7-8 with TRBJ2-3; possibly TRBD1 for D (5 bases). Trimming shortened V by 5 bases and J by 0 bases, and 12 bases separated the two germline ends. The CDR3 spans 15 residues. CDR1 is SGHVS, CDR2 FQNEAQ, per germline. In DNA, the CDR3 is TGTGCCAGCAGCCCTCGACAGCCAAGCACAGATACGCAGTATTTT. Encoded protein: CASSPRQPSTDTQYF.

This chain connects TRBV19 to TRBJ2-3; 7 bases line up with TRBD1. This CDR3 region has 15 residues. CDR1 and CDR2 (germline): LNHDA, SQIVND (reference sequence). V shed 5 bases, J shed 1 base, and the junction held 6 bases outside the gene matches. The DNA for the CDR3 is TGTGCCAGTAGTCTCTGGACAGGTCGCACAGATACGCAGTATTTT. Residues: CASSLWTGRTDTQYF.

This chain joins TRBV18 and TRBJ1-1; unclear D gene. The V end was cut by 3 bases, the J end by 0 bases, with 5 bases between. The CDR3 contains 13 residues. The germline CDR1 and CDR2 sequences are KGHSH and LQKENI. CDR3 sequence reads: CASSPAVNTEAFF. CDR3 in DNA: TGTGCCAGCTCACCCGCAGTGAACACTGAAGCTTTCTTT.

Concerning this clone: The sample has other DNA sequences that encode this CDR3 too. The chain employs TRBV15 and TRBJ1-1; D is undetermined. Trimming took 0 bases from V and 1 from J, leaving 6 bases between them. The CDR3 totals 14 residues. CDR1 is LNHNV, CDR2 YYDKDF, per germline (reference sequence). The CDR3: CATSRDRGNTEAFF. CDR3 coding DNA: TGTGCCACCAGCAGAGATAGAGGGAACACTGAAGCTTTCTTT.

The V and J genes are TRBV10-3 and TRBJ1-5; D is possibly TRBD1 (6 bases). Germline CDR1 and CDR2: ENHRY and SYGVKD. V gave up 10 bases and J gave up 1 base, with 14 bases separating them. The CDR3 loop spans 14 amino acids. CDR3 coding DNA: TGTGCCACCATGGACAGTAAAAGCAATCAGCCCCAGCATTTT. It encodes CATMDSKSNQPQHF.

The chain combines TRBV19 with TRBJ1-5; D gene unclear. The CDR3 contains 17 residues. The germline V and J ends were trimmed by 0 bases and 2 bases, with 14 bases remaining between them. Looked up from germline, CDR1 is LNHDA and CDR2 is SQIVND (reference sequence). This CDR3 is CASSIEIPSAGNQPQHF. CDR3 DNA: TGTGCCAGTAGTATAGAGATCCCCTCCGCGGGCAATCAGCCCCAGCATTTT.

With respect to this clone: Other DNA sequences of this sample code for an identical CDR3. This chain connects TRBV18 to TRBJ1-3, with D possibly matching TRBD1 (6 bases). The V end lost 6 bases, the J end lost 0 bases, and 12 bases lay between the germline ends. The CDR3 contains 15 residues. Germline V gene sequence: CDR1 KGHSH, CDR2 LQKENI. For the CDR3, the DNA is TGTGCCAGCTCCCGCGGACAGACCTCTGGAAACACCATATATTTT. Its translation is CASSRGQTSGNTIYF.

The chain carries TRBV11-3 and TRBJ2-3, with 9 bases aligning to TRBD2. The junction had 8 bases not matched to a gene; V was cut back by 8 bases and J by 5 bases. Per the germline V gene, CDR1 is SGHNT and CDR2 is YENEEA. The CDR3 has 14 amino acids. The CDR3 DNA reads TGTGCCAGCGGTAGCGGGAGTTTGGGAGATACGCAGTATTTT. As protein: CASGSGSLGDTQYF.

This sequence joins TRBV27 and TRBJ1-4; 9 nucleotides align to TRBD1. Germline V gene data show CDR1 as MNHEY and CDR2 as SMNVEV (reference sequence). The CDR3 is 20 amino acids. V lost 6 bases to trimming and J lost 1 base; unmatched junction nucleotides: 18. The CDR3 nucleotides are TGTGCCAGCAGCTCATTATTGGGACAGGGAACAAGGGGAACTAATGAAAAACTGTTTTTT. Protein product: CASSSLLGQGTRGTNEKLFF.

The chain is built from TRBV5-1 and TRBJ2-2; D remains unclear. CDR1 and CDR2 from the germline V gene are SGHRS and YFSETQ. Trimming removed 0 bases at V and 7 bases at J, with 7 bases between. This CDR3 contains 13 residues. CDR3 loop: CASSLDRVGELFF. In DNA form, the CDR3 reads TGCGCCAGCAGCTTGGACCGGGTCGGGGAGCTGTTTTTT.

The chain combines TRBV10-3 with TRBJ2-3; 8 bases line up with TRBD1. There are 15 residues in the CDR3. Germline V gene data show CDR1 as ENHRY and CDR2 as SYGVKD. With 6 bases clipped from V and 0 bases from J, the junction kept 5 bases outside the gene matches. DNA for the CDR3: TGTGCCATCAGGCGAGACAGGGGAAGCACAGATACGCAGTATTTT. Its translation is CAIRRDRGSTDTQYF.